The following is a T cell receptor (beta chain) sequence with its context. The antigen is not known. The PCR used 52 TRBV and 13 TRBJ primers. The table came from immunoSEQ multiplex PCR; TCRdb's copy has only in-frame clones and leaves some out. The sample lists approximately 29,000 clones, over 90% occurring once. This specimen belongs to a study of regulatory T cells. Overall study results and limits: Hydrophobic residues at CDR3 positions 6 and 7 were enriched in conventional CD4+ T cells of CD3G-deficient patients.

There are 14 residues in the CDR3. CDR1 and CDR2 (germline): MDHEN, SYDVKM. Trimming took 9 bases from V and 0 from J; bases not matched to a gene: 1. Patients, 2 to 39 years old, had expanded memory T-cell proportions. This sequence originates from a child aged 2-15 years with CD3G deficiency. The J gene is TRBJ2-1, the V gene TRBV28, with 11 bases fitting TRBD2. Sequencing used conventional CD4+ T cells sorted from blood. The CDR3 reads CASTSGSSYNEQFF. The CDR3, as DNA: TGTGCCAGTACTAGCGGGAGCTCCTACAATGAGCAGTTCTTC.